The 6 T cell receptor beta chains below were found in one sample sequenced in a study of blood T cell repertoires in COVID-19. The table came from immunoSEQ multiplex PCR; TCRdb's copy has only in-frame clones and leaves some out. The table shows roughly 290,000 clones, with 84% occurring only once. The source material was peripheral blood. The receptors stem from a person aged 65-85 years with COVID-19, enrolled during active disease.

The genes are TRBV27 and TRBJ1-5, with TRBD1 as a possible D gene (5 bases). Trimming removed 9 bases from V and 7 bases from J, with 13 bases in between. Looked up from germline, CDR1 is MNHEY and CDR2 is SMNVEV (reference sequence). The CDR3 has 12 residues. CDR3 loop: CASGGWGQPQHF. The CDR3 nucleotides read TGTGCCAGTGGGGGGTGGGGGCAGCCCCAGCATTTT.

This chain uses TRBV5-4 with TRBJ2-1; 12 positions agree with TRBD2. The germline CDR1 and CDR2 sequences are SGHNT and YYREEE (reference sequence). This CDR3 has 18 amino acids. Trimming at V came to 4 bases and at J to 4 bases, leaving 12 bases not matched to a gene. The CDR3 bases are TGTGCCAGCAGCCCGAGGGTTCTAGCGGGAGGGCGGTACAATGAGCAGTTCTTC. It codes for CASSPRVLAGGRYNEQFF. The full variable domain, completed using reference TRBV5-4 and TRBJ2-1, is ETGVTQSPTHLIKTRGQQVTLRCSSQSGHNTVSWYQQALGQGPQFIFQYYREEENGRGNFPPRFSGLQFPNYSSELNVNALELDDSALYLCASSPRVLAGGRYNEQFFGPGTRLTVL.

This chain connects TRBV11-2 to TRBJ2-1; TRBD2 might be the D (5 bases). The CDR3 loop spans 15 amino acids. Germline loops: CDR1 SGHAT, CDR2 FQNNGV. V was trimmed by 5 bases and J by 7 bases, leaving 18 bases between them. CDR3 coding DNA: TGTGCCAGCAGCCCCACCTGGAGGAGAACGAATGAGCAGTTCTTC. This sequence encodes CASSPTWRRTNEQFF. The whole variable domain, remainder taken from reference TRBV11-2 and TRBJ2-1, is EAGVAQSPRYKIIEKRQSVAFWCNPISGHATLYWYQQILGQGPKLLIQFQNNGVVDDSQLPKDRFSAERLKGVDSTLKIQPAKLEDSAVYLCASSPTWRRTNEQFFGPGTRLTVL.

The J gene is TRBJ2-1, the V gene TRBV6-2 or TRBV6-3; 11 bases are a match to TRBD2. The CDR3 loop spans 15 amino acids. Germline assignment: CDR1 MNHEY and CDR2 SVGEGT. The V gene end was trimmed by 6 bases and the J gene end by 5 bases; junction bases not matched to a gene: 6. CDR3: CASSNSGRAHNEQFF. The CDR3, as DNA: TGTGCCAGCAGCAATAGCGGGAGGGCCCACAATGAGCAGTTCTTC.

The genes are TRBV7-9 and TRBJ2-5, with 8 nucleotides matching TRBD1. Per the germline V gene, CDR1 is SEHNR and CDR2 is FQNEAQ (reference sequence). The CDR3 is made up of 15 amino acids. Trimming took 5 bases from V and 5 from J; bases not matched to a gene: 10. The CDR3 protein is CASSQRTGMGETQYF. The CDR3 DNA sequence: TGTGCCAGCAGCCAGAGGACAGGGATGGGGGAGACCCAGTACTTC. The complete variable domain, with remaining parts taken from reference TRBV7-9 and TRBJ2-5, reads DTGVSQNPRHKITKRGQNVTFRCDPISEHNRLYWYRQTLGQGPEFLTYFQNEAQLEKSRLLSDRFSAERPKGSFSTLEIQRTEQGDSAMYLCASSQRTGMGETQYFGPGTRLLVL.

The chain couples TRBV2 to TRBJ2-1; 9 bases fit TRBD2. The CDR3 extends over 15 amino acids. The germline gives CDR1 SNHLY, CDR2 FYNNEI. V shed 2 bases and J 7 bases; nucleotides not matched to a gene: 6. CDR3 nucleotides: TGTGCCAGCAGTGAAATGGGACTAGCTATTAATGAGCAGTTCTTC. Its protein product is CASSEMGLAINEQFF.